The T cell receptor (beta chain) described here comes from a study of blood T cell repertoires in COVID-19. As for the study in general: Material from acute and convalescent COVID-19 was sourced from the United States, Italy and Spain. The analysed material was cDNA or gDNA that came from T cells, B-cell-depleted T cells, or PBMCs.

In the authors' methods: Reference gene primer amplification yielded estimated nucleated cell counts. The method was immunoSEQ multiplex PCR; TCRdb's version includes in-frame clones alone and lacks a portion of them. V, J and clone size are those of that table, while D and trimming were read from the DNA. The data contain about 100,000 clones, roughly 92% of them singletons. Trimming cost V 0 bases and J 1 base, with 8 bases left between them. Germline CDR1 is MNHEY and CDR2 is SMNVEV (reference sequence). The CDR3 loop spans 15 amino acids. The rearrangement links TRBV27 to TRBJ2-3; D may be TRBD1 (5 bases). This sequence was found in a man aged 50-60 years with active COVID-19. Sequencing used peripheral blood. The CDR3: CASSLSGAGTDTQYF. The CDR3 region has the DNA TGTGCCAGCAGTTTATCAGGGGCAGGCACAGATACGCAGTATTTT.